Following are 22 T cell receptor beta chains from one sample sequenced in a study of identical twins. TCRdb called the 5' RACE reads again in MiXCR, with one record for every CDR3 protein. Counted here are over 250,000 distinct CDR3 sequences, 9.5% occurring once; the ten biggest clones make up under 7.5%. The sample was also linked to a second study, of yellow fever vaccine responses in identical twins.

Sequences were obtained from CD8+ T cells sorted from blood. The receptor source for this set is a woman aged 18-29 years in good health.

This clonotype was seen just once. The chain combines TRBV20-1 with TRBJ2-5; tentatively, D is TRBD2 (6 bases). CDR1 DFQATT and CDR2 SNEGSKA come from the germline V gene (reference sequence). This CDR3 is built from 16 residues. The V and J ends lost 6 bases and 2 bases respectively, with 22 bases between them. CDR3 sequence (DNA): TGCAGTGCGTACAGACCGGGACTTGGGACGCAAGAGACCCAGTACTTC. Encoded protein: CSAYRPGLGTQETQYF.

In DNA, the CDR3 is TGTGCCTGGAGTGTGCTCCAGGGCAATCAGCCCCAGCATTTT. Amino acid sequence: CAWSVLQGNQPQHF. The gene calls are TRBV30 and TRBJ1-5; D not certain. Germline CDR1 and CDR2: GTSNPN and SVGIG (reference sequence). There are 14 residues in the CDR3. V lost 0 bases and J lost 2, with 8 bases in between. Complete variable domain (other parts from reference TRBV30 and TRBJ1-5): SQTIHQWPATLVQPVGSPLSLECTVEGTSNPNLYWYRQAAGRGLQLLFYSVGIGQISSEVPQNLSASRPQDRQFILSSKKLLLSDSGFYLCAWSVLQGNQPQHFGDGTRLSIL.

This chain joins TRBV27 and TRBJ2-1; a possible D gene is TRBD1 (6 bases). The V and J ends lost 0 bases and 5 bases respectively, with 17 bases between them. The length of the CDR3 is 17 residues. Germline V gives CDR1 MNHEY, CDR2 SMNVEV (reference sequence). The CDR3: CASSLSSGAVSNNEQFF. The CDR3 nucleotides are TGTGCCAGCAGTTTATCATCAGGGGCGGTATCCAACAATGAGCAGTTCTTC.

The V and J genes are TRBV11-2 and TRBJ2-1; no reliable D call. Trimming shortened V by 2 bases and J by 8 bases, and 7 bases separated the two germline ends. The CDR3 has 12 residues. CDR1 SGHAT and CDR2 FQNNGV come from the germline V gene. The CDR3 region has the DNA TGTGCCAGCAGCTTACTTACGCATGAGCAGTTCTTC. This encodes CASSLLTHEQFF.

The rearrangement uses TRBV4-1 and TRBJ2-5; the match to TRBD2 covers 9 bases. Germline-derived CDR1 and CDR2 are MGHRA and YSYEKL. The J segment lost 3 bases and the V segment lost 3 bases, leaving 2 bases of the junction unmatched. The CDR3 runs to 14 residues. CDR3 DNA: TGCGCCAGCAGCCACGTAGCGGGAGAAGAGACCCAGTACTTC. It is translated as CASSHVAGEETQYF.

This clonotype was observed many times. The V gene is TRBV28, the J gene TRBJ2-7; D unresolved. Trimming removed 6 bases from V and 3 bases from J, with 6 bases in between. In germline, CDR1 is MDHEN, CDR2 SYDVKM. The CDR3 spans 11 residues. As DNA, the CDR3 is TGTGCCAGCAGGGGTGTCTACGAGCAGTACTTC. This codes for CASRGVYEQYF.

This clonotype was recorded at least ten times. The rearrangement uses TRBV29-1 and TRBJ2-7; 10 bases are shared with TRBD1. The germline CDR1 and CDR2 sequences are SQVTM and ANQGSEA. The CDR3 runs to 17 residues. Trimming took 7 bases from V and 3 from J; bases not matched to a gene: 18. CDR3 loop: CSAPGQGTFLAFYEQYF. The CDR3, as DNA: TGCAGCGCCCCGGGACAGGGGACTTTCTTGGCGTTCTACGAGCAGTACTTC.

CDR3 sequence (DNA): TGTGCCAGCAGTTTATATGGGCGGCTGAACACTGAAGCTTTCTTT. Protein product: CASSLYGRLNTEAFF. V is TRBV27 and J is TRBJ1-1; D remains ambiguous. The germline V and J ends were trimmed by 1 base and 0 bases, with 9 bases remaining between them. The V gene's germline CDR1 is MNHEY and CDR2 SMNVEV (reference sequence). The CDR3 runs to 15 residues.

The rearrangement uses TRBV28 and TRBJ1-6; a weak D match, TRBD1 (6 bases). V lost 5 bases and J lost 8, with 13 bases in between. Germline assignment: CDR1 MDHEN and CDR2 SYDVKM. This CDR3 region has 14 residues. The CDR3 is CASSATGHHSPLHF. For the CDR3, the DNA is TGTGCCAGCAGTGCAACGGGACACCATTCACCCCTCCACTTT.

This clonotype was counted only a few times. The CDR3 sequence is CASSQGYGGPTDTQYF. CDR3 bases: TGCGCCAGCAGCCAAGGGTACGGGGGGCCAACAGATACGCAGTATTTT. The rearrangement links TRBV4-1 to TRBJ2-3, with TRBD2 as a possible D gene (7 bases). The V gene's germline CDR1 is MGHRA and CDR2 YSYEKL. V was clipped by 1 base and J by 3 bases, with 14 bases between them. CDR3 size: 16 residues.

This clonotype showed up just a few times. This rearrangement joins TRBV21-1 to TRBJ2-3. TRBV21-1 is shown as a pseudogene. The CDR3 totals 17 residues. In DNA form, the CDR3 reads TGTGCCAGCAGCAATTCGATAACCCCAGCCAGCACAGATACGCAGTATTTT. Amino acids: CASSNSITPASTDTQYF.

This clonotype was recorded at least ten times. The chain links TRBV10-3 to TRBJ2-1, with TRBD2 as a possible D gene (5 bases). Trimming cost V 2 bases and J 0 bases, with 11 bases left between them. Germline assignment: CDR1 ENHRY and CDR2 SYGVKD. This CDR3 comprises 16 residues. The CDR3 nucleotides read TGTGCCATCAGTGAGCATCTAGCAGACTCCTACAATGAGCAGTTCTTC. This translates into CAISEHLADSYNEQFF.

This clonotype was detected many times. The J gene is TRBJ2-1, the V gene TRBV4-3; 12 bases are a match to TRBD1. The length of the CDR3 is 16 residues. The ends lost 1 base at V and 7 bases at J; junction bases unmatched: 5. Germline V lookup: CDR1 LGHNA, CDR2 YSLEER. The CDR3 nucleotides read TGCGCCAGCAGCCAAGGCGGGACAGGGGGCTGGAATGAGCAGTTCTTC. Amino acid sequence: CASSQGGTGGWNEQFF.

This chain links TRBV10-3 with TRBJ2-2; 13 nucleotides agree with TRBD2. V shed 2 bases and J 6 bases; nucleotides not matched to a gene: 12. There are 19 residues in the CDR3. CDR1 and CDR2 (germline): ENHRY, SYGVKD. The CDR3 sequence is CAISELSGTSGISPGELFF. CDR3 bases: TGTGCCATCAGTGAGCTTAGTGGGACTAGCGGGATTTCTCCCGGGGAGCTGTTTTTT.

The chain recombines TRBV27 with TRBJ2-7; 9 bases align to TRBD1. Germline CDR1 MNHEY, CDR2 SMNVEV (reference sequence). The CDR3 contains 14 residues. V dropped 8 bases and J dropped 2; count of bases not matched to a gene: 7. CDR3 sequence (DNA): TGTGCCAGCGGATCAGGGACAGGGACCTACGAGCAGTACTTC. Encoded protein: CASGSGTGTYEQYF.

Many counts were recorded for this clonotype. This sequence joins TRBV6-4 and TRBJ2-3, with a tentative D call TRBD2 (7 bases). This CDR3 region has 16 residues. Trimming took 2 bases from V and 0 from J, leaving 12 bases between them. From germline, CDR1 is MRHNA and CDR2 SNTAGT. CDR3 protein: CASSDGGGGSTDTQYF. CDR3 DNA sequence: TGTGCCAGCAGTGACGGTGGCGGGGGCAGCACAGATACGCAGTATTTT.

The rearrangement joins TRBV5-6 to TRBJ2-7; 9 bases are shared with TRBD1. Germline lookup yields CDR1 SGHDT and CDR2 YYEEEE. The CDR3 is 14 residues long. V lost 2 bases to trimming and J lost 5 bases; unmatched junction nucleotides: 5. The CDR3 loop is CASSFGTGSHEQYF. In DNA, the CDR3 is TGTGCCAGCAGCTTCGGGACAGGGTCCCACGAGCAGTACTTC.

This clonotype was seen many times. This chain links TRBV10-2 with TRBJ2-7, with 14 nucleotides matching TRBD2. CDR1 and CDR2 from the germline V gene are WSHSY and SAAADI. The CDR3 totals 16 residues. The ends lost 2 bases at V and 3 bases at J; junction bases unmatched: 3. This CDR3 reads CASSERTSGRFYEQYF. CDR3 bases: TGCGCCAGCAGTGAGCGGACTAGCGGGAGGTTCTACGAGCAGTACTTC.

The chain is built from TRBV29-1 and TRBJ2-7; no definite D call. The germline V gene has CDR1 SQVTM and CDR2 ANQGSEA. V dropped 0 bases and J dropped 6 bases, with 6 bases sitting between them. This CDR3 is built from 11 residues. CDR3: CSVEDSLEQYF. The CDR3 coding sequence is TGCAGCGTTGAAGATTCGCTCGAGCAGTACTTC.

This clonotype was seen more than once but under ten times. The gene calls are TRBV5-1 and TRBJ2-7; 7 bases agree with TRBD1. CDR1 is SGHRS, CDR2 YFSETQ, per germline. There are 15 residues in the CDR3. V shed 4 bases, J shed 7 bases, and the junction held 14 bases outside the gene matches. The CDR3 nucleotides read TGCGCCAGCAGCCCCCGGGACAGCGAAAGGGGGGAGCAGTACTTC. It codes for CASSPRDSERGEQYF.

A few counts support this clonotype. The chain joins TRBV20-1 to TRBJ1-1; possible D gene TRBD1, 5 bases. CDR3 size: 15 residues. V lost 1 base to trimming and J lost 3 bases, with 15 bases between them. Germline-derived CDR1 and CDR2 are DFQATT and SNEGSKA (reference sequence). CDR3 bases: TGCAGTGCTAGAGCCCTAGGGGCGAGGGACACTGAAGCTTTCTTT. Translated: CSARALGARDTEAFF.

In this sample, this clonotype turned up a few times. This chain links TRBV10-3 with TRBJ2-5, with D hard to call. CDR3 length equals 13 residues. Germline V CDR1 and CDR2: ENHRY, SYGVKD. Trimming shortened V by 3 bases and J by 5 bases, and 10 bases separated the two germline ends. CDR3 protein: CAISEESAETQYF. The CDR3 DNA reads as TGTGCCATCAGTGAAGAGTCGGCGGAGACCCAGTACTTC.